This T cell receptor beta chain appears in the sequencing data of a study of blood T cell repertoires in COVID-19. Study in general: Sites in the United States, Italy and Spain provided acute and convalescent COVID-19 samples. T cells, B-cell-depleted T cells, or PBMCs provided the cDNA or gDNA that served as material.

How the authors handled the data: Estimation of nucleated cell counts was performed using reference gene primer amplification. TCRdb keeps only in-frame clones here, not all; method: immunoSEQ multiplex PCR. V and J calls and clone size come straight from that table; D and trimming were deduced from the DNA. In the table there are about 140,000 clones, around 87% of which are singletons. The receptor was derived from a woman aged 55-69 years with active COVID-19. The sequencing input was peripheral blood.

DNA for the CDR3: TGTGCCATCAGTGGGGGCGGGAGTGGCCCGAAACAAGAGACCCAGTACTTC. This codes for CAISGGGSGPKQETQYF. This chain uses TRBV10-3 with TRBJ2-5; TRBD2 aligns across 7 bases. In germline, CDR1 is ENHRY, CDR2 SYGVKD. With 4 bases clipped from V and 2 bases from J, the junction kept 13 bases outside the gene matches. This CDR3 has 17 residues.